These 22 T cell receptor beta chains originate from one sample sequenced in a study of glioma-infiltrating T cells. TCR alpha and beta CDR3 regions were amplified from RNA using iRepertoire nested multiplex PCR. Via MiXCR, TCRdb re-called the multiplex PCR reads, giving one row per CDR3 protein. The data show more than 300,000 distinct CDR3 sequences, approximately 42% seen once. The sequencing sample was made of glioma tissue, nonneoplastic brain tissue, or PBMCs (not recorded which). The receptors here all came from a human donor with low-grade glioma or glioblastoma, undergoing nonglioma brain surgery, or in good health (not recorded which).

V and J are TRBV18 and TRBJ1-2; possibly TRBD1 for D (6 bases). V lost 2 bases and J 7 bases, leaving 11 bases between the germline ends. Germline CDR1 is KGHSH and CDR2 is LQKENI. This CDR3 region has 13 residues. Here the CDR3 reads CASSPSQGGGYTF. DNA of the CDR3: TGTGCCAGCTCACCATCACAGGGAGGTGGCTACACCTTC. Using reference TRBV18 and TRBJ1-2 for the parts outside the CDR3, the full variable domain is NAGVMQNPRHLVRRRGQEARLRCSPMKGHSHVYWYRQLPEEGLKFMVYLQKENIIDESGMPKERFSAEFPKEGPSILRIQQVVRGDSAAYFCASSPSQGGGYTFGSGTRLTVV.

This chain uses TRBV6-5 with TRBJ2-4; TRBD2 agrees at 7 bases. This CDR3 is 16 amino acids long. J gave up 4 bases and V 5 bases, and 11 bases lay outside the gene matches. The germline CDR1 and CDR2 sequences are MNHEY and SVGAGI. In nucleotides, the CDR3 is TGTGCCAGCAGTCCATCCGGGAAAGCGGGAAAAAACATTCAGTACTTC. Protein product: CASSPSGKAGKNIQYF.

The CDR3 region has the DNA TGTGCCAGCAGCTTCCCGGACAGCAATTACGAGCAGTACTTC. Protein product: CASSFPDSNYEQYF. This rearrangement joins TRBV7-2 to TRBJ2-7; D possibly corresponds to TRBD1 (6 bases). The CDR3 has 14 residues. CDR1 is SGHTA and CDR2 is FQGNSA in the germline V gene. V lost 3 bases and J 4 bases, leaving 13 bases between the germline ends.

This clonotype was counted at least ten times. The chain combines TRBV20-1 with TRBJ2-7; D is unresolved. V was trimmed by 0 bases and J by 1 base, leaving 7 bases between them. The CDR3 is 13 residues long. Per the germline V gene, CDR1 is DFQATT and CDR2 is SNEGSKA (reference sequence). The CDR3, as DNA: TGCAGTGCTAGAGATCCCCAGTCCTACGAGCAGTACTTC. Translated, it gives CSARDPQSYEQYF.

The chain is built from TRBV9 and TRBJ1-2, with D possibly matching TRBD1 (5 bases). V was clipped by 0 bases and J by 0 bases, with 9 bases between them. The CDR3 runs to 15 residues. The germline V gene has CDR1 SGDLS and CDR2 YYNGEE. As DNA, the CDR3 is TGTGCCAGCAGCGTAGAGGGGAGAGCTAACTATGGCTACACCTTC. This encodes CASSVEGRANYGYTF. Full variable domain (rest looked up from reference TRBV9 and TRBJ1-2): DSGVTQTPKHLITATGQRVTLRCSPRSGDLSVYWYQQSLDQGLQFLIQYYNGEERAKGNILERFSAQQFPDLHSELNLSSLELGDSALYFCASSVEGRANYGYTFGSGTRLTVV.

The rearrangement joins TRBV20-1 to TRBJ2-1, with D possibly matching TRBD2 (5 bases). Germline loops: CDR1 DFQATT, CDR2 SNEGSKA (reference sequence). V was clipped by 3 bases and J by 0 bases, with 12 bases between them. The CDR3 has 15 residues. For the CDR3, the DNA is TGCAGTGCTAGCCCTAGCCTACACTCCTACAATGAGCAGTTCTTC. Its translation is CSASPSLHSYNEQFF.

To note about this clonotype: This may stem from a read error, because a much larger clone lies one nucleotide away. The rearrangement uses TRBV27 and TRBJ2-1, with D possibly being TRBD2 (7 bases). The V end was cut by 5 bases, the J end by 3 bases, with 17 bases between. Per germline, CDR1 MNHEY and CDR2 SMNVEV (reference sequence). The CDR3 extends over 16 amino acids. CDR3 sequence: CASSLLGGGDYNEQFF. As DNA, the CDR3 is TGTGCCAGCAGTCTACTAGGAGGGGGGGACTACAATGAGCAGTTCTTC.

The rearrangement joins TRBV2 to TRBJ1-5; a possible D gene is TRBD1 (6 bases). This CDR3 contains 13 residues. In germline, CDR1 is SNHLY, CDR2 FYNNEI. V was cut by 8 bases and J by 4 bases, with 12 bases left in between. The CDR3 coding sequence is TGTGCCAGCCTCGGACAGCTAAATCAGCCCCAGCATTTT. This translates into CASLGQLNQPQHF.

This clonotype was detected many times. The gene calls are TRBV20-1 and TRBJ2-3; D not certain. CDR1 is DFQATT and CDR2 is SNEGSKA in the germline V gene (reference sequence). The V end lost 1 base, the J end lost 1 base, and 9 bases lay between the germline ends. The CDR3 length is 14 residues. CDR3 residues: CSARASVRTDTQYF. CDR3 DNA: TGCAGTGCTAGAGCCTCGGTGCGCACAGATACGCAGTATTTT.

This clonotype was seen a handful of times. The chain links TRBV6-1 to TRBJ2-7, with a tentative D call TRBD1 (7 bases). The CDR3 runs to 17 residues. Trimming left V 7 bases short and J 6 bases short, with 28 bases between. Per germline, CDR1 MNHNS and CDR2 SASEGT. Here the CDR3 reads CASNHPNYRGGWVEQYF. The DNA of the CDR3 is TGTGCCAGCAACCACCCGAACTACAGGGGAGGTTGGGTCGAGCAGTACTTC.

This chain links TRBV4-1 with TRBJ2-7; 8 bases are shared with TRBD2. V lost 6 bases and J lost 9; bases outside the gene matches: 22. Germline CDR1 MGHRA, CDR2 YSYEKL. CDR3 length: 17 amino acids. The CDR3 protein is CASRRGAGVPIGVGQYF. The DNA for the CDR3 is TGCGCCAGCAGGCGGGGAGCGGGAGTTCCTATTGGCGTCGGGCAGTACTTC.

The sample holds a few counts of this clonotype. The chain recombines TRBV14 with TRBJ1-2; D is possibly TRBD1 (6 bases). The CDR3 spans 14 residues. Trimming removed 3 bases from V and 7 bases from J, with 15 bases in between. Germline CDR1 is SGHDN and CDR2 is FVKESK. The CDR3 sequence: CASSHGQSQVGYTF. The CDR3, as DNA: TGTGCCAGCAGCCACGGACAGTCTCAGGTTGGCTACACCTTC.

The CDR3, as DNA: TGTGCCAGCAGTTTTACTTGGACAGATACGCAGTATTTT. Translating gives CASSFTWTDTQYF. This chain joins TRBV6-5 and TRBJ2-3; D gene uncertain. The CDR3 totals 13 residues. The germline gives CDR1 MNHEY, CDR2 SVGAGI. The V and J ends lost 4 bases and 3 bases respectively, with 8 bases between them.

This chain connects TRBV18 to TRBJ2-1, with a weak D call TRBD2 (5 bases). Deletions cut 3 bases from V and 6 bases from J, with 18 bases between. The CDR3 extends over 16 amino acids. Germline V gene sequence: CDR1 KGHSH, CDR2 LQKENI. The CDR3 spells CASSPLRARGPNEQFF. The DNA of the CDR3 is TGTGCCAGCTCACCCCTTAGGGCACGAGGGCCCAATGAGCAGTTCTTC. Supplemented by reference TRBV18 and TRBJ2-1, the full variable domain reads NAGVMQNPRHLVRRRGQEARLRCSPMKGHSHVYWYRQLPEEGLKFMVYLQKENIIDESGMPKERFSAEFPKEGPSILRIQQVVRGDSAAYFCASSPLRARGPNEQFFGPGTRLTVL.

A word on this clonotype: Since a much larger clone is just one base distant, this may be a read error. This chain joins TRBV27 and TRBJ1-2; D is unresolved. CDR3 length: 15 amino acids. Germline assignment: CDR1 MNHEY and CDR2 SMNVEV (reference sequence). The CDR3 reads CASILSWGAPYGYTF. CDR3 nucleotides: TGTGCCAGCATTTTATCGTGGGGTGCACCCTATGGCTACACCTTC.

For this clonotype: The final CDR3 position lacks the conserved phenylalanine or tryptophan, pointing to a likely read error. In DNA form, the CDR3 reads TGCAGTGCTAGTCGGCGGGAGGGTAGTGGCAATGAGCAGTTCTCC. This encodes CSASRREGSGNEQFS. The V call is TRBV20-1, the J call TRBJ2-1, with 9 bases identical to TRBD2. Per the germline V gene, CDR1 is DFQATT and CDR2 is SNEGSKA (reference sequence). V dropped 3 bases and J dropped 6; count of bases not matched to a gene: 9. The CDR3 contains 15 residues.

The chain joins TRBV5-1 to TRBJ1-4; D remains ambiguous. CDR1 is SGHRS and CDR2 is YFSETQ in the germline V gene. The V gene lost 2 bases and the J gene lost 3 bases, with 8 bases spanning the gap. The CDR3 has 14 residues. The CDR3 loop is CASSFGDPNEKLFF. CDR3 in DNA: TGCGCCAGCAGCTTCGGAGATCCTAATGAAAAACTGTTTTTT.

The chain links TRBV7-3 to TRBJ2-3, with a possible D match to TRBD2 (6 bases). The CDR3 runs 14 residues. In germline, CDR1 is SGHTA, CDR2 FQGTGA. Trimming left V 0 bases short and J 6 bases short, with 10 bases between. CDR3 region: CASSLTSSGDTQYF. The CDR3, as DNA: TGTGCCAGCAGCTTAACGTCCAGCGGGGATACGCAGTATTTT.

The chain joins TRBV7-6 to TRBJ2-1, with TRBD2 identical over 8 bases. Germline trimming cut 4 bases from V and 0 bases from J; bases unmatched to any gene: 5. The CDR3 has 16 residues. The germline V gene has CDR1 SGHVS and CDR2 FNYEAQ. CDR3 in DNA: TGTGCCAGCAGCTCTAGCGGGCCAAGCTCCTACAATGAGCAGTTCTTC. It specifies CASSSSGPSSYNEQFF.

V is TRBV7-8 and J is TRBJ2-7, with 11 positions matching TRBD2. Germline CDR1 reads SGHVS; CDR2 reads FQNEAQ. Trimming removed 5 bases from V and 3 bases from J; junction bases left unmatched: 3. The CDR3 length is 14 residues. CDR3 protein: CASSHGLAGYEQYF. The CDR3 DNA is TGTGCCAGCAGCCATGGACTAGCGGGCTACGAGCAGTACTTC.

With regard to this clonotype: It may be a read error: a sequence one base away is much more abundant. The gene calls are TRBV28 and TRBJ2-3; no reliable D call. The germline V gene encodes CDR1 MDHEN and CDR2 SYDVKM. There are 15 residues in the CDR3. Trimming took off 5 bases at V and 1 base at J, with 13 bases between the two ends. In DNA, the CDR3 is TGTGCCAGCAGTAGTGGCAGGAGTGGCACAGATACGCAGTATTTT. Its protein product is CASSSGRSGTDTQYF.

This rearrangement joins TRBV5-1 to TRBJ2-1; 12 bases are a match to TRBD2. The CDR3 spans 15 residues. The V and J ends lost 1 base and 7 bases, in that order; junction bases with no gene match: 3. Germline loops: CDR1 SGHRS, CDR2 YFSETQ. In DNA form, the CDR3 reads TGCGCCAGCAGCTTGAGACTAGCGGGAGAAAATGAGCAGTTCTTC. Its translation is CASSLRLAGENEQFF.